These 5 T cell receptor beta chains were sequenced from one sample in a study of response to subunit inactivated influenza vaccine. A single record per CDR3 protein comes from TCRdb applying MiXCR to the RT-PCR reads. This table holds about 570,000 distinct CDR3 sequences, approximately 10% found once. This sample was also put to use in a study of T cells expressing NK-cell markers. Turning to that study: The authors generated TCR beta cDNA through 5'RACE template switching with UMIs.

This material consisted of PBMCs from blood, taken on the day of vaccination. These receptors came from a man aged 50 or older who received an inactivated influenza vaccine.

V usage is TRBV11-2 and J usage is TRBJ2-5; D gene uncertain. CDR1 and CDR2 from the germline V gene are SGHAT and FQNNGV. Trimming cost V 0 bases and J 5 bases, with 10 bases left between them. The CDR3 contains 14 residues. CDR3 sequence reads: CASSLEVLHETQYF. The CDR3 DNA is TGTGCCAGCAGCTTAGAGGTTCTTCATGAGACCCAGTACTTC.

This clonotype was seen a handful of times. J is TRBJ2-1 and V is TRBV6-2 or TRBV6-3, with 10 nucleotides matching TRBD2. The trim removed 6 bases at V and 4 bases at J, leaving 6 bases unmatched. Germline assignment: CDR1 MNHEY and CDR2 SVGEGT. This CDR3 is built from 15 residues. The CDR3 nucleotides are TGTGCCAGCAGAAACAGCGGGAGGGTGTACAATGAGCAGTTCTTC. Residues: CASRNSGRVYNEQFF.

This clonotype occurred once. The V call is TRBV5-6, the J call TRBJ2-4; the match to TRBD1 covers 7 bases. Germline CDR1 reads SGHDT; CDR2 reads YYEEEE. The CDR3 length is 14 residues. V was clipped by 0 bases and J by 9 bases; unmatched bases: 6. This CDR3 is CASSLEGAWGIQYF. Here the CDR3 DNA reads TGTGCCAGCAGCTTGGAGGGGGCTTGGGGCATTCAGTACTTC. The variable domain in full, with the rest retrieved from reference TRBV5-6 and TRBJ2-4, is DAGVTQSPTHLIKTRGQQVTLRCSPKSGHDTVSWYQQALGQGPQFIFQYYEEEERQRGNFPDRFSGHQFPNYSSELNVNALLLGDSALYLCASSLEGAWGIQYFGAGTRLSVL.

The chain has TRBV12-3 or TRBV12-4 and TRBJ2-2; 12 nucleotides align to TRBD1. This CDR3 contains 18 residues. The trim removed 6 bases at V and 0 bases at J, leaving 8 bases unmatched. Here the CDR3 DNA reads TGTGCCAGCAGCTACCCCGGGACAGGGGGCCCGAACACCGGGGAGCTGTTTTTT. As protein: CASSYPGTGGPNTGELFF.

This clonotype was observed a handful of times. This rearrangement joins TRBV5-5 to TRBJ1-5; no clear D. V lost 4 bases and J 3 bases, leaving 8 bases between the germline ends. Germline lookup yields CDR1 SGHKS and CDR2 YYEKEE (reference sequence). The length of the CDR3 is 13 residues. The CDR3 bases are TGTGCCAGCAGCCGGTCCCCCAATCAGCCCCAGCATTTT. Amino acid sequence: CASSRSPNQPQHF.